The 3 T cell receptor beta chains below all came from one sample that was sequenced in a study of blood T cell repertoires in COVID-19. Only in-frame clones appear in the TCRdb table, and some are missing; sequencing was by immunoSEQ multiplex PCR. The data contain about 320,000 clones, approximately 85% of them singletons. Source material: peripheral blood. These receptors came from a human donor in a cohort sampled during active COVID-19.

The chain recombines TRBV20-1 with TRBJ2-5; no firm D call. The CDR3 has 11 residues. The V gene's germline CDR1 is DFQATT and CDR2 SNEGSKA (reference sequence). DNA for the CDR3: TGCAGCTTCGCAAGAACTGAGACCCAGTACTTC. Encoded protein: CSFARTETQYF.

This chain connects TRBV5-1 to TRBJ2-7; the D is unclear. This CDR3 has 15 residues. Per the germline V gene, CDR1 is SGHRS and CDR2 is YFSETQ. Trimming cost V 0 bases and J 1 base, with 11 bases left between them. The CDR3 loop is CASSLVSGWSYEQYF. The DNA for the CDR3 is TGCGCCAGCAGCTTGGTATCTGGCTGGTCCTACGAGCAGTACTTC.

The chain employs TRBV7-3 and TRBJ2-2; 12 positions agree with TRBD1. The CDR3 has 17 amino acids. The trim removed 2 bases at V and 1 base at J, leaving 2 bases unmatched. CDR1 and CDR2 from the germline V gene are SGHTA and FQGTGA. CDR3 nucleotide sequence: TGTGCCAGCAGCTTAGGGACAGGGGGCTTGAACACCGGGGAGCTGTTTTTT. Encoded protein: CASSLGTGGLNTGELFF. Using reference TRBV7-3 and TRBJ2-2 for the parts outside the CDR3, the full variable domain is GAGVSQTPSNKVTEKGKYVELRCDPISGHTALYWYRQSLGQGPEFLIYFQGTGAADDSGLPNDRFFAVRPEGSVSTLKIQRTERGDSAVYLCASSLGTGGLNTGELFFGEGSRLTVL.